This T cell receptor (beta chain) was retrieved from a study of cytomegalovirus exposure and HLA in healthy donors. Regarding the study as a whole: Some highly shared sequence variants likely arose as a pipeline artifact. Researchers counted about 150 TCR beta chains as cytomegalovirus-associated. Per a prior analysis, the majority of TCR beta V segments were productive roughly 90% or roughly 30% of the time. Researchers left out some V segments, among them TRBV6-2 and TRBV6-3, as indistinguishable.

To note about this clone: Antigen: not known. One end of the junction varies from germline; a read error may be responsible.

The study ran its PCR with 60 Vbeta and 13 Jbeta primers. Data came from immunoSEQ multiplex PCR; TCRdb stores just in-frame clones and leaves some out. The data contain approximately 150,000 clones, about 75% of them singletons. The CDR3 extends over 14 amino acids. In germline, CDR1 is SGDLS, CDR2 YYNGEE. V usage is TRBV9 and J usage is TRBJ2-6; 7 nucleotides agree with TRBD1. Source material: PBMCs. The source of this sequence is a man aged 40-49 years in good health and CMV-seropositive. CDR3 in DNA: TGTGCCAGCTCAGGGGGTCTGAGGGCCAACGGCCTGACTTTC. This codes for CASSGGLRANGLTF. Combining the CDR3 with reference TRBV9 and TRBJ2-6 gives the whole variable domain DSGVTQTPKHLITATGQRVTLRCSPRSGDLSVYWYQQSLDQGLQFLIQYYNGEERAKGNILERFSAQQFPDLHSELNLSSLELGDSALYFCASSGGLRANGLTFGAGSRLTVL.